The rows below give T cell receptor beta chains drawn from one sample of a study of human T cells and chemical hapten exposure. TCRdb reanalysed the 5' RACE reads using MiXCR and keeps one entry per CDR3 protein. Seen here are some 150,000 distinct CDR3 sequences, 3.5% to 5% observed once, and the top ten hold approximately 1.4%. The receptors shown here come from a female donor in good health. CDR3s include the opening cysteine and the closing phenylalanine or tryptophan. The D gene is left open where the match is weak. Clone size is not always given. Where it is, it says once, few, many or a class for expanded clones.

size,V,J,D,CDR3,DNA
many,TRBV29-1,TRBJ1-1,-,CSVHDTEDKRGAFF,TGCAGCGTCCACGATACTGAGGACAAAAGGGGAGCTTTCTTT
many,TRBV28,TRBJ1-1,TRBD1,CASSTSGTGDTEAFF,TGTGCCAGCAGTACATCCGGGACAGGGGACACTGAAGCTTTCTTT
many,TRBV6-5,TRBJ1-2,TRBD1,CASTQGGYGYTF,TGTGCCAGCACCCAGGGGGGGTATGGCTACACCTTC
-,TRBV7-9,TRBJ1-2,TRBD1,CASSLIQYRDRGDGYTF,TGTGCCAGCAGCCTGATACAGTACCGGGACAGGGGAGATGGCTACACCTTC
few,TRBV5-1,TRBJ1-1,-,CASSSQGEAFF,TGCGCCAGCAGCTCGCAGGGTGAAGCTTTCTTT
few,TRBV5-1,TRBJ2-2,TRBD1,CASTDGDKYGTGNTGELFF,TGCGCCAGCACCGATGGCGACAAGTATGGGACAGGGAACACCGGGGAGCTGTTTTTT
many,TRBV7-2,TRBJ2-5,-,CASSLWGARETQYF,TGTGCCAGCAGCTTATGGGGGGCGCGAGAGACCCAGTACTTC
many,TRBV9,TRBJ1-6,TRBD1,CASSVRDRDNSPLHF,TGTGCCAGCAGCGTCCGGGACAGAGATAATTCACCCCTCCACTTT
-,TRBV15,TRBJ2-4,-,CATSRTRQDGSKNIQYF,TGTGCCACCAGCAGAACGCGACAGGACGGGTCCAAAAACATTCAGTACTTC
many,TRBV5-1,TRBJ2-1,TRBD2,CASCGGDSYNEQFF,TGCGCCAGCTGCGGGGGGGATTCCTACAATGAGCAGTTCTTC
many,TRBV4-2,TRBJ2-3,-,CASSQEPTDGGPRSDTQYF,TGTGCCAGCAGCCAAGAACCGACAGACGGGGGGCCCCGCTCAGATACGCAGTATTTT
many,TRBV10-3,TRBJ1-4,-,CATTERDNEKLFF,TGTGCCACGACCGAGAGGGATAATGAAAAACTGTTTTTT
many,TRBV19,TRBJ2-7,-,CASSTMGADWSYEQYF,TGTGCCAGTAGTACAATGGGGGCCGACTGGTCCTACGAGCAGTACTTC
few,TRBV10-3,TRBJ2-6,-,CAISVGPDTGNVLTF,TGTGCCATCAGTGTAGGTCCGGACACAGGCAACGTCCTGACTTTC
many,TRBV5-1,TRBJ1-2,TRBD1,CASSLNFRGHYGYTF,TGCGCCAGCAGCTTGAATTTCAGGGGGCACTATGGCTACACCTTC
many,TRBV7-2,TRBJ2-7,-,CASSLKGVGQAGEQYF,TGTGCCAGCAGCTTAAAAGGGGTGGGGCAAGCGGGCGAGCAGTACTTC
many,TRBV15,TRBJ2-5,-,CATSHRRGQETQYF,TGTGCCACCAGCCACCGGCGGGGTCAAGAGACCCAGTACTTC
many,TRBV29-1,TRBJ2-7,-,CSVERLTDEQYF,TGCAGCGTTGAAAGGCTGACTGACGAGCAGTACTTC
many,TRBV18,TRBJ1-4,TRBD1,CASSPLDRGEYEKLFF,TGTGCCAGCTCACCCCTCGACAGGGGAGAGTATGAAAAACTGTTTTTT
-,TRBV2,TRBJ2-7,-,CATESLERDTGGEEQYF,TGTGCCACCGAGAGCCTCGAACGGGACACTGGGGGGGAGGAGCAGTACTTC
many,TRBV6-1,TRBJ1-5,-,CASSGRTNQPQHF,TGTGCCAGCAGTGGCCGAACCAATCAGCCCCAGCATTTT
many,TRBV6-1,TRBJ1-2,TRBD1,CASRETGKANYGYTF,TGTGCCAGCAGGGAGACAGGGAAGGCCAACTATGGCTACACCTTC
-,TRBV20-1,TRBJ1-2,-,CSARVRQGYTGYTF,TGCAGTGCTAGAGTAAGGCAGGGTTACACGGGCTACACCTTC
many,TRBV5-4,TRBJ1-2,-,CASSFAGAPISGYTF,TGTGCCAGCAGCTTCGCCGGGGCTCCTATTAGTGGCTACACCTTC
-,TRBV20-1,TRBJ1-2,-,CSAGEGGGYTF,TGCAGTGCTGGGGAGGGGGGCGGCTACACCTTC
-,TRBV12-3/TRBV12-4,TRBJ1-2,TRBD1,CASSLEQGFFRYTF,TGTGCCAGCAGTTTAGAACAGGGGTTTTTTCGCTACACCTTC
many,TRBV6-5,TRBJ2-5,-,CASSTGGGGRRTQYF,TGTGCCAGCAGTACCGGAGGAGGGGGACGGCGGACCCAGTACTTC
many,TRBV20-1,TRBJ1-2,-,CSATTGTSNYGYTF,TGCAGTGCTACGACCGGGACATCGAACTATGGCTACACCTTC
many,TRBV11-2,TRBJ1-1,TRBD1,CASSWDRETEAFF,TGTGCCAGCAGCTGGGACAGGGAAACTGAAGCTTTCTTT
-,TRBV6-5,TRBJ1-2,TRBD1,CASTRGGQANYGYTF,TGTGCCAGCACCAGGGGGGGTCAAGCTAACTATGGCTACACCTTC
few,TRBV14,TRBJ1-1,TRBD1,CASSRQGFVLMNTEAFF,TGTGCCAGCAGCAGACAGGGTTTCGTTCTGATGAACACTGAAGCTTTCTTT
many,TRBV5-1,TRBJ2-2,-,CASSPPAGELFF,TGCGCCAGCAGCCCCCCCGCCGGGGAGCTGTTTTTT
many,TRBV7-9,TRBJ1-1,-,CASSLGQPLEAFF,TGTGCCAGCAGCTTAGGGCAACCTCTTGAAGCTTTCTTT
few,TRBV20-1,TRBJ2-7,-,CSARAVLGEQYF,TGCAGTGCTAGAGCTGTCCTGGGCGAGCAGTACTTC
many,TRBV7-2,TRBJ1-5,-,CASSLDSPYSNQPQHF,TGTGCCAGCAGCTTAGATAGTCCATATAGCAATCAGCCCCAGCATTTT
many,TRBV12-3/TRBV12-4,TRBJ2-6,-,CASSSPGGSGANVLTF,TGTGCCAGCAGTTCGCCTGGGGGCTCTGGGGCCAACGTCCTGACTTTC
many,TRBV5-4,TRBJ1-1,-,CASSLGLGYTEAFF,TGTGCCAGCAGCTTGGGATTAGGGTACACTGAAGCTTTCTTT
many,TRBV5-1,TRBJ1-4,-,CASSSYLSGTSNEKLFF,TGCGCCAGCAGCTCATACCTCTCAGGGACGTCTAATGAAAAACTGTTTTTT
many,TRBV7-6,TRBJ2-7,-,CASSLFGHTTYEQYF,TGTGCCAGCAGCCTATTTGGACATACAACCTACGAGCAGTACTTC
many,TRBV6-6,TRBJ1-2,TRBD1,CASRKTGGSRYYGYTF,TGTGCCAGCAGGAAGACAGGGGGCTCAAGGTACTATGGCTACACCTTC
many,TRBV5-5,TRBJ2-7,-,CASSPATRQQYF,TGTGCCAGCAGCCCCGCAACCCGCCAGCAGTACTTC
many,TRBV20-1,TRBJ1-4,-,CSAWSEKLFF,TGCAGTGCTTGGAGTGAAAAACTGTTTTTT